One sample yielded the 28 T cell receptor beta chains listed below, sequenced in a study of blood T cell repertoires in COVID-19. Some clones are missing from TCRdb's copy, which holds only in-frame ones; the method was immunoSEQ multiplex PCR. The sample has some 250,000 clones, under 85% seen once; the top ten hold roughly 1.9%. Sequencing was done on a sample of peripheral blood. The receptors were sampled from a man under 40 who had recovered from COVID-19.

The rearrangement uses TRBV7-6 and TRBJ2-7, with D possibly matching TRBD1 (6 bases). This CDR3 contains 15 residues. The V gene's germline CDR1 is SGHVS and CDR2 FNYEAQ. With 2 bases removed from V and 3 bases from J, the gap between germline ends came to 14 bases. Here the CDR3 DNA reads TGTGCCAGCAGCTTAACAAAGGACAGTTTCTACGAGCAGTACTTC. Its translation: CASSLTKDSFYEQYF.

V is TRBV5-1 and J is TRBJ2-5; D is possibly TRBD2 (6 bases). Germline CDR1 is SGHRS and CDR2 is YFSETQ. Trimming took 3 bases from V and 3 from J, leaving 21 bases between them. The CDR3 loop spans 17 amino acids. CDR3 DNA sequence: TGCGCCAGCAGCTACGGTCGGGGAGGTGGGTCCAAAGAGACCCAGTACTTC. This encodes CASSYGRGGGSKETQYF.

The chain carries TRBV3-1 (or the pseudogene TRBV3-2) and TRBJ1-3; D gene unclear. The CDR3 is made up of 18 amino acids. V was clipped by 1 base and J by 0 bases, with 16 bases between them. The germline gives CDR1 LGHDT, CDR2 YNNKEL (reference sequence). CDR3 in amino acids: CASSQAYQTGSSGNTIYF. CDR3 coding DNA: TGTGCCAGCAGCCAAGCTTACCAGACGGGGAGCTCTGGAAACACCATATATTTT.

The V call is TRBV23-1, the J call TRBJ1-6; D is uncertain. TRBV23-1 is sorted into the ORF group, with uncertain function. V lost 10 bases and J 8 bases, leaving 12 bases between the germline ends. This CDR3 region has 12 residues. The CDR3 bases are TGCGCCAAGCCCCCGGCGGATTCACCCCTCCACTTT. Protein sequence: CAKPPADSPLHF.

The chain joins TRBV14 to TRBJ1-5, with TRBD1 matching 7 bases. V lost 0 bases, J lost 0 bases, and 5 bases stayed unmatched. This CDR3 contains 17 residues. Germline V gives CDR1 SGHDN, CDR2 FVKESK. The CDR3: CASSQEAGGFSNQPQHF. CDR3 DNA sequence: TGTGCCAGCAGCCAAGAAGCAGGGGGTTTTAGCAATCAGCCCCAGCATTTT.

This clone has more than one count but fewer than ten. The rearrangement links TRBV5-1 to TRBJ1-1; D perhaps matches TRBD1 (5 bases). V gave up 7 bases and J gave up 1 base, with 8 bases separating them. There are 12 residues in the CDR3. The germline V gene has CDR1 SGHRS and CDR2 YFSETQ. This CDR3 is CASGRENTEAFF. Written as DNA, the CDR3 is TGCGCCAGCGGCAGGGAGAACACTGAAGCTTTCTTT.

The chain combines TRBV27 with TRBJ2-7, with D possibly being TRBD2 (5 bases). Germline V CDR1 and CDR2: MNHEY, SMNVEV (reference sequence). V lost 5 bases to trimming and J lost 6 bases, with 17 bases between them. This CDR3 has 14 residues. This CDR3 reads CASSRSGSSAEQYF. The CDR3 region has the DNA TGTGCCAGCAGTAGGTCGGGGTCCTCGGCCGAGCAGTACTTC.

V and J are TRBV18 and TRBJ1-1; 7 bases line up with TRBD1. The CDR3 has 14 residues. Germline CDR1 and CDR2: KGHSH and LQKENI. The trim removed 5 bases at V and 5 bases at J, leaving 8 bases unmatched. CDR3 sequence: CASSGQDVATEAFF. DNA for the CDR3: TGTGCCAGCTCAGGACAGGATGTGGCGACTGAAGCTTTCTTT. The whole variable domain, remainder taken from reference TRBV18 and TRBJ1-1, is NAGVMQNPRHLVRRRGQEARLRCSPMKGHSHVYWYRQLPEEGLKFMVYLQKENIIDESGMPKERFSAEFPKEGPSILRIQQVVRGDSAAYFCASSGQDVATEAFFGQGTRLTVV.

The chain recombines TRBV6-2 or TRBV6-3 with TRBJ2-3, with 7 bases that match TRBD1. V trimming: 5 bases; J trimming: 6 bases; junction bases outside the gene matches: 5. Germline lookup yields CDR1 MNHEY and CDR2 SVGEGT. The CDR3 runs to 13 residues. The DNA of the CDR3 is TGTGCCAGCAGTCGGATACAGGGGGATACGCAGTATTTT. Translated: CASSRIQGDTQYF.

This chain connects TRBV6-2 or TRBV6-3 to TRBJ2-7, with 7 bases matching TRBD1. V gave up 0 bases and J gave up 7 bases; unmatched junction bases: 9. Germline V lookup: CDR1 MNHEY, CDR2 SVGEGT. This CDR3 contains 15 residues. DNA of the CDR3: TGTGCCAGCAGTTACTCAACAGGGGCTCAGAATGAGCAGTACGTC. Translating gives CASSYSTGAQNEQYV.

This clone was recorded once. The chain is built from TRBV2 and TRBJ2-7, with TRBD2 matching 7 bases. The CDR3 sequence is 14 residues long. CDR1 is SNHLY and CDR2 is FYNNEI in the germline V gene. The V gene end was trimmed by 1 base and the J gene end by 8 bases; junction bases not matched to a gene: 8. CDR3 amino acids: CASSEDRGVNQQYV. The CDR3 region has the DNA TGTGCCAGCAGTGAAGATCGGGGGGTGAATCAGCAGTACGTC.

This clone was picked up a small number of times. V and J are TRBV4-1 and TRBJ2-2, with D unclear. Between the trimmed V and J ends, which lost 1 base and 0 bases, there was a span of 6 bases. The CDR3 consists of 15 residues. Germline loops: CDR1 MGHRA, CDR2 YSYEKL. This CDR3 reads CASSQAVANTGELFF. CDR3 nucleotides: TGCGCCAGCAGCCAAGCGGTCGCGAACACCGGGGAGCTGTTTTTT.

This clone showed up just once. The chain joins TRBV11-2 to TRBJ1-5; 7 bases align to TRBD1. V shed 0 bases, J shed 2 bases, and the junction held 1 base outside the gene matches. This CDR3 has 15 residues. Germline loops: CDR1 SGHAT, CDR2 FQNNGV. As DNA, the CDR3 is TGTGCCAGCAGCTTAGACAGGGGGGGCAATCAGCCCCAGCATTTT. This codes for CASSLDRGGNQPQHF.

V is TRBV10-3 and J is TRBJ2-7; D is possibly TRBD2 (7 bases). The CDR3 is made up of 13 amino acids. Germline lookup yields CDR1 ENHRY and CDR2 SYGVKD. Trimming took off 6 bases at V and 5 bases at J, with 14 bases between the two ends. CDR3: CAIRQGGPNEQYF. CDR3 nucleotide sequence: TGTGCCATCAGACAGGGAGGGCCTAACGAGCAGTACTTC.

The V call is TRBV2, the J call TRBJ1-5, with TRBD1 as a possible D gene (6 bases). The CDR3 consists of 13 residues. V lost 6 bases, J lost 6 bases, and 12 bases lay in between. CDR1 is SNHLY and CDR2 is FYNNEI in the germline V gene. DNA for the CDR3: TGTGCCAGCAGAACCGGGACAAGTCAGCCCCAGCATTTT. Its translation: CASRTGTSQPQHF.

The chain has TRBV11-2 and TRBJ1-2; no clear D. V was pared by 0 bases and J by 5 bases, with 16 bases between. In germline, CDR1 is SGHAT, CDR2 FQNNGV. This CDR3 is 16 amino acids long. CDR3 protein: CASSLDLTGIGYGYTF. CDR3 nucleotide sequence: TGTGCCAGCAGCTTAGATCTCACGGGAATAGGGTATGGCTACACCTTC.

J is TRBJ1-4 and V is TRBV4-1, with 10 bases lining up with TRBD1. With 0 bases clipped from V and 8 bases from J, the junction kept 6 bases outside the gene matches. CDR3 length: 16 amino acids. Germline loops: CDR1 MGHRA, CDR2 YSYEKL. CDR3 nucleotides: TGCGCCAGCAGCCAAGATTCCGGGACAGGGGCAGAAAAACTGTTTTTT. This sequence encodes CASSQDSGTGAEKLFF.

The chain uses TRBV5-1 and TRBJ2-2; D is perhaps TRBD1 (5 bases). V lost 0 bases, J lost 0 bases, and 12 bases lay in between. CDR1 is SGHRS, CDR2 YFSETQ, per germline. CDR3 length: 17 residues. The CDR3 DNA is TGCGCCAGCAGCTTGGATATGCAGGGAACGAACACCGGGGAGCTGTTTTTT. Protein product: CASSLDMQGTNTGELFF.

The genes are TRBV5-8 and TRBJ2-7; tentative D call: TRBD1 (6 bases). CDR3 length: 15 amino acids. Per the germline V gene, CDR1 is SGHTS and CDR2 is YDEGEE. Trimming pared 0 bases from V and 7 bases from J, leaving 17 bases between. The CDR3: CASSLGQDGVWEQYF. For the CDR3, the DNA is TGTGCCAGCAGCTTGGGACAGGATGGGGTCTGGGAGCAGTACTTC.

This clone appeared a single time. CDR3 protein: CASSLGPAGNYEQYF. CDR3 DNA sequence: TGCGCCAGCAGCTTGGGACCAGCGGGGAACTACGAGCAGTACTTC. The J gene is TRBJ2-7, the V gene TRBV5-1, with TRBD2 matching over 7 bases. The length of the CDR3 is 15 residues. Germline CDR1 SGHRS, CDR2 YFSETQ. Trimming removed 0 bases from V and 3 bases from J; junction bases left unmatched: 6. Based on the CDR3 plus reference TRBV5-1 and TRBJ2-7, the full variable domain is KAGVTQTPRYLIKTRGQQVTLSCSPISGHRSVSWYQQTPGQGLQFLFEYFSETQRNKGNFPGRFSGRQFSNSRSEMNVSTLELGDSALYLCASSLGPAGNYEQYFGPGTRLTVT.

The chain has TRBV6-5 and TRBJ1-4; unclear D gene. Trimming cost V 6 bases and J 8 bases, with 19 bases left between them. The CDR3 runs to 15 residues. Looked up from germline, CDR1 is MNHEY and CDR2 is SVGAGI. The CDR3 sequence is CASRPGDSRSEKLFF. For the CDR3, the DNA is TGTGCCAGCAGACCCGGGGATTCTCGTTCCGAAAAACTGTTTTTT.

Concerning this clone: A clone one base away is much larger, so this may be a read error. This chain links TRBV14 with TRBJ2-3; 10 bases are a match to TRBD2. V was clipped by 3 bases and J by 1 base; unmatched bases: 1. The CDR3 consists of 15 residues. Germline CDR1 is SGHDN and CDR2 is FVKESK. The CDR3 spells CASSHLAGGTDTQYF. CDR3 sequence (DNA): TGTGCCAGCAGCCATCTAGCGGGGGGCACAGATACGCAGTATTTT.

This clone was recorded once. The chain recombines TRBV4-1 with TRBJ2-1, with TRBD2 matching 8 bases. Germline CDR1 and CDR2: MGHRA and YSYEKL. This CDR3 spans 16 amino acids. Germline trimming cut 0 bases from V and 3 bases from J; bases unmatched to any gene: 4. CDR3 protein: CASSQDTSGGYNEQFF. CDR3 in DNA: TGCGCCAGCAGCCAAGATACGAGCGGGGGCTACAATGAGCAGTTCTTC.

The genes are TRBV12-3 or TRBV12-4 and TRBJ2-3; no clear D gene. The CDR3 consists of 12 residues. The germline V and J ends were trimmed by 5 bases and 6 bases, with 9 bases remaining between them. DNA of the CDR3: TGTGCCAGCAGTCCCAGGTGGGATACGCAGTATTTT. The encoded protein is CASSPRWDTQYF.

This CDR3 reads CASSLERGSTDTQYF. The CDR3 DNA sequence: TGTGCCAGCAGCTTAGAGCGGGGGAGCACAGATACGCAGTATTTT. V and J are TRBV11-2 and TRBJ2-3; 7 bases map to TRBD2. Trimming at V came to 0 bases and at J to 0 bases, leaving 0 bases not matched to a gene. Germline CDR1 reads SGHAT; CDR2 reads FQNNGV. The CDR3 consists of 15 residues.

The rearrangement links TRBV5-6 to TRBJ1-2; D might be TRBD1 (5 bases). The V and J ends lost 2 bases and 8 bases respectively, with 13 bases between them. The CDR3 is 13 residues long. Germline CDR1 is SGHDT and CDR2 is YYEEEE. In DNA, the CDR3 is TGTGCCAGCAGCTTACAGGAAACTCACGGCTACACCTTC. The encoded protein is CASSLQETHGYTF.

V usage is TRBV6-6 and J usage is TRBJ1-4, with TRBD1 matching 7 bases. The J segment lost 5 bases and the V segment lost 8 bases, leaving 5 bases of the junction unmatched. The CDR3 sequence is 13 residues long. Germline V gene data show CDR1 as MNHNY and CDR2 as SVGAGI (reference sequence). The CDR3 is CASQGGWNEKLFF. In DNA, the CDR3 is TGTGCCAGCCAAGGGGGCTGGAATGAAAAACTGTTTTTT.

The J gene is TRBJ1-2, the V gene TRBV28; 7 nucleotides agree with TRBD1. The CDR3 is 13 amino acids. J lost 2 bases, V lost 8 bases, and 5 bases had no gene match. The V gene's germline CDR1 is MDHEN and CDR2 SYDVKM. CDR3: CASEGAGNYGYTF. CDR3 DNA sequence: TGTGCCAGCGAGGGGGCGGGGAACTATGGCTACACCTTC.